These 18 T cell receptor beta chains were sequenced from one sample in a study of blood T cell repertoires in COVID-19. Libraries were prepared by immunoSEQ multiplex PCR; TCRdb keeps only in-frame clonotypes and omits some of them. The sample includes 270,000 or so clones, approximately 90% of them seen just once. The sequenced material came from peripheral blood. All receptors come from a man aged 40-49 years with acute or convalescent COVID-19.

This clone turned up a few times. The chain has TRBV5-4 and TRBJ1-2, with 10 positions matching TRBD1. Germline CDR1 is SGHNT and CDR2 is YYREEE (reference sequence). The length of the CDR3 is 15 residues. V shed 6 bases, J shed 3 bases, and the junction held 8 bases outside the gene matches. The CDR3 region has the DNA TGTGCCAGCAAACTAAAGGGGACAGGGGACTATGGCTACACCTTC. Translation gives CASKLKGTGDYGYTF.

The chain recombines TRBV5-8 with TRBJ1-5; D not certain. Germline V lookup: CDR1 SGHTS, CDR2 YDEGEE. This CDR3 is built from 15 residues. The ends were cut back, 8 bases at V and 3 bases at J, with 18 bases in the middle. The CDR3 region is CASYLKWQFNQPQHF. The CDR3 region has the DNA TGTGCCAGTTACCTTAAATGGCAGTTCAATCAGCCCCAGCATTTT.

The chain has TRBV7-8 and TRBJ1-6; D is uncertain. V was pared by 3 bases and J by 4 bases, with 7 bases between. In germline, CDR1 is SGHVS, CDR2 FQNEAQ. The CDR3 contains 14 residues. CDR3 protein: CASSFLQYNSPLHF. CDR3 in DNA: TGTGCCAGCAGCTTTCTACAGTATAATTCACCCCTCCACTTT.

Written as DNA, the CDR3 is TGTGCCAGCAGTTTATTGCCGACATATAATTCACCCCTCCACTTT. This codes for CASSLLPTYNSPLHF. J is TRBJ1-6 and V is TRBV27; D is unclear. The germline V gene has CDR1 MNHEY and CDR2 SMNVEV (reference sequence). The CDR3 has 15 amino acids. V dropped 1 base and J dropped 4 bases, with 8 bases sitting between them.

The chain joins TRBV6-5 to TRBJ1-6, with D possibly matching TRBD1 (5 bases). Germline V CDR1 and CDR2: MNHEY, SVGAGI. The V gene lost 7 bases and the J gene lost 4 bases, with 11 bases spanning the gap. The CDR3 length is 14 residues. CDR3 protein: CASTEGAYNSPLHF. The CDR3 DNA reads TGTGCCAGCACCGAAGGGGCGTATAATTCACCCCTCCACTTT.

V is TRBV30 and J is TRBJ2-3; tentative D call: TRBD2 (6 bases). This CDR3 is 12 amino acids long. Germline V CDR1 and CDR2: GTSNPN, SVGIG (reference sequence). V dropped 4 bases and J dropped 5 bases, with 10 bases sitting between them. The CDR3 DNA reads TGTGCCTGGAATTTGGGAGGAGATACGCAGTATTTT. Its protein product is CAWNLGGDTQYF.

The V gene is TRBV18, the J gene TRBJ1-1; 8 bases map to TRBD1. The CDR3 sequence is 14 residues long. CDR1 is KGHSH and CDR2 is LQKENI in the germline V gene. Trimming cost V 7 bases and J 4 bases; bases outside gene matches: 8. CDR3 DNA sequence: TGTGCCAGCTGCCCGGGACAGGAGGTCACTGAAGCTTTCTTT. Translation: CASCPGQEVTEAFF.

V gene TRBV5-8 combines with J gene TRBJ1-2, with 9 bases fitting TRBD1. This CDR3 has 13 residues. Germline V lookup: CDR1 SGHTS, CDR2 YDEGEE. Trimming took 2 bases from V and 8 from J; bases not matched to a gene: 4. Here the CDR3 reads CASSFYDRGGYTF. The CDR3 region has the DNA TGTGCCAGCAGCTTTTACGACAGGGGGGGCTACACCTTC.

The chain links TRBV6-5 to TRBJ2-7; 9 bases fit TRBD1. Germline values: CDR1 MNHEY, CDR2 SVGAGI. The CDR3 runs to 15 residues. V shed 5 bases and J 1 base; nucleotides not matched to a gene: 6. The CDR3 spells CASSPRDRASYEQYF. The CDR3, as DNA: TGTGCCAGCAGTCCCCGGGACAGGGCTTCCTACGAGCAGTACTTC.

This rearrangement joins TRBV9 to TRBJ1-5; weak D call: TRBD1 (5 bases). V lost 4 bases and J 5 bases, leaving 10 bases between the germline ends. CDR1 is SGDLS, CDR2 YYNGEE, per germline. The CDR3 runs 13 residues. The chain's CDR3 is CASSPGGYQPQHF. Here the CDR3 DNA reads TGTGCCAGCAGCCCGGGGGGGTATCAGCCCCAGCATTTT.

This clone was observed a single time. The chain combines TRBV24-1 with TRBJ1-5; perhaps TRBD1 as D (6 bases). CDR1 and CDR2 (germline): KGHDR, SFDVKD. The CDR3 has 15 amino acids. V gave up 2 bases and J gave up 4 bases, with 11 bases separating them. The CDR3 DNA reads TGTGCCACCAGTGATTCCCAGGGGCTAAATCAGCCCCAGCATTTT. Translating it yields CATSDSQGLNQPQHF.

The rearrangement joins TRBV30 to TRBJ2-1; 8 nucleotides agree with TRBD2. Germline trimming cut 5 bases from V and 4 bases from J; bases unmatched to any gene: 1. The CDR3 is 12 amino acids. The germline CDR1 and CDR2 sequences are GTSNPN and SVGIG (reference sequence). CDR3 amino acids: CAWGLAYNEQFF. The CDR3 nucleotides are TGTGCCTGGGGACTAGCTTACAATGAGCAGTTCTTC.

The CDR3 region is CASSASGQGFYGYTF. CDR3 nucleotide sequence: TGTGCCAGCAGCGCTTCCGGACAGGGGTTCTATGGCTACACCTTC. This chain links TRBV7-8 with TRBJ1-2; 9 nucleotides agree with TRBD1. After removal of 5 bases from V and 4 bases from J, the junction contained 8 bases not matched to a gene. Germline-derived CDR1 and CDR2 are SGHVS and FQNEAQ. CDR3 size: 15 residues.

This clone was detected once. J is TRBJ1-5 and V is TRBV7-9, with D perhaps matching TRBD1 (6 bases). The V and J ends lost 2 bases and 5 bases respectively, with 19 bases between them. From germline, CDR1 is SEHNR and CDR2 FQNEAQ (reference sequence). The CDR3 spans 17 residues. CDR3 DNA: TGTGCCAGCAGCTTAAACGGGGCGGGGGGGGCTTATCAGCCCCAGCATTTT. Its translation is CASSLNGAGGAYQPQHF.

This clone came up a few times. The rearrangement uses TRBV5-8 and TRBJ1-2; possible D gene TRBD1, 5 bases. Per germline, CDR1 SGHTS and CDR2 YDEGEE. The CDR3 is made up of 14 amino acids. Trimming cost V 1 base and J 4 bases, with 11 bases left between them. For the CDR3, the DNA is TGTGCCAGCAGCTTGTGGGGGGGGAGCTATGGCTACACCTTC. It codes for CASSLWGGSYGYTF.

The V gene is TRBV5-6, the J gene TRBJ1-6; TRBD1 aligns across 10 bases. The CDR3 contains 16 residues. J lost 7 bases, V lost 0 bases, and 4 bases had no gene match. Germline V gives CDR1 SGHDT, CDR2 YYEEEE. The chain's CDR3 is CASSLGGTGANSPLHF. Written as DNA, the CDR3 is TGTGCCAGCAGCTTGGGTGGGACAGGGGCAAATTCACCCCTCCACTTT.

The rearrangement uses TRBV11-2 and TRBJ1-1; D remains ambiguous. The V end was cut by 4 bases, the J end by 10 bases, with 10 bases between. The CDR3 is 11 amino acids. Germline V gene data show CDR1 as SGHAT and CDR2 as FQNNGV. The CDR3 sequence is CASSSRGGAFF. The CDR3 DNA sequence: TGTGCCAGCAGCTCCCGTGGAGGAGCTTTCTTT. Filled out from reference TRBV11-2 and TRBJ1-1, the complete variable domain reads EAGVAQSPRYKIIEKRQSVAFWCNPISGHATLYWYQQILGQGPKLLIQFQNNGVVDDSQLPKDRFSAERLKGVDSTLKIQPAKLEDSAVYLCASSSRGGAFFGQGTRLTVV.

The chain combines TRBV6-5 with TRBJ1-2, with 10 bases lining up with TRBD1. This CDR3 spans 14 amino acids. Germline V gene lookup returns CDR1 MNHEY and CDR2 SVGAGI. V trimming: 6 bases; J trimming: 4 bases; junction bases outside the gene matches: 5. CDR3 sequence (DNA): TGTGCCAGCAGCCCCGGGACAGGGGCCTATGGCTACACCTTC. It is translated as CASSPGTGAYGYTF.